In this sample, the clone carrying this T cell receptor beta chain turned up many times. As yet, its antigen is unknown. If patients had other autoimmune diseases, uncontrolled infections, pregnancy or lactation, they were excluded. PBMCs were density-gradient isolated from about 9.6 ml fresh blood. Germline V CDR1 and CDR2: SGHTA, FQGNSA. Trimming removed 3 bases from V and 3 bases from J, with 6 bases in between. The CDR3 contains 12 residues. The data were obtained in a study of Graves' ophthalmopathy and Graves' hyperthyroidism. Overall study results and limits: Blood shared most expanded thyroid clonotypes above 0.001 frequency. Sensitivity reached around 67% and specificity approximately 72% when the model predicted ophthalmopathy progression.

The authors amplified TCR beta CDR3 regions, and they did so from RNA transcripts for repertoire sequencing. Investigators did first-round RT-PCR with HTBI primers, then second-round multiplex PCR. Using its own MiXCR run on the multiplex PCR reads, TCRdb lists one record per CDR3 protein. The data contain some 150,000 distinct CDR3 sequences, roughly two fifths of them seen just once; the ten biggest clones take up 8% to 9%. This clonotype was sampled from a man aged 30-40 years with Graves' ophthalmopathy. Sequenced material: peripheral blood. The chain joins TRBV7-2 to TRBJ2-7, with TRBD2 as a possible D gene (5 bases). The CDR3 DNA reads TGTGCCAGCAGCTTTCGGGGCTACGAGCAGTACTTC. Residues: CASSFRGYEQYF.